Following are 23 T cell receptor beta chains from one sample sequenced in a study of T cells after yellow fever vaccination. MiXCR, applied by TCRdb to the 5' RACE reads, yields one record per CDR3 protein. The table has 400,000 to 650,000 distinct CDR3 sequences, around a fifth seen once. The sample consisted of PBMCs, taken about 21 days after the first yellow fever vaccination. The receptors here all came from a man aged 18 to 29 who received the YFV17D yellow fever vaccine.

This clonotype was observed a handful of times. This chain uses TRBV7-6 with TRBJ1-6, with 7 positions matching TRBD1. The germline V gene has CDR1 SGHVS and CDR2 FNYEAQ. V shed 1 base and J 6 bases; nucleotides not matched to a gene: 3. CDR3 size: 15 residues. This chain's CDR3 is CASSLVRDSNSPLHF. CDR3 nucleotides: TGTGCCAGCAGCTTAGTCCGGGACAGTAATTCACCCCTCCACTTT. The full variable domain, in which reference TRBV7-6 and TRBJ1-6 provide the parts outside the CDR3, is GAGVSQSPRYKVTKRGQDVALRCDPISGHVSLYWYRQALGQGPEFLTYFNYEAQQDKSGLPNDRFSAERPEGSISTLTIQRTEQRDSAMYRCASSLVRDSNSPLHFGNGTRLTVT.

This rearrangement joins TRBV29-1 to TRBJ1-4, with 8 positions matching TRBD1. There are 14 residues in the CDR3. Germline CDR1 reads SQVTM; CDR2 reads ANQGSEA. V lost 3 bases, J lost 3 bases, and 3 bases stayed unmatched. The CDR3 protein is CSVDQGAANEKLFF. The CDR3 region has the DNA TGCAGCGTTGATCAGGGGGCAGCTAATGAAAAACTGTTTTTT.

This clonotype has more than one count but fewer than ten. This chain links TRBV2 with TRBJ2-1, with 8 bases identical to TRBD1. The V gene's germline CDR1 is SNHLY and CDR2 FYNNEI. The CDR3 spans 14 residues. The trim removed 7 bases at V and 8 bases at J, leaving 10 bases unmatched. The DNA for the CDR3 is TGTGCCAGCATGAAGGAACAGGGACAGGATGAGCAGTTCTTC. Amino acid sequence: CASMKEQGQDEQFF.

CDR3 amino acids: CSVTKDSKGETQYF. The CDR3 DNA reads TGCAGCGTTACGAAGGACTCGAAGGGAGAGACCCAGTACTTC. The J gene is TRBJ2-5, the V gene TRBV29-1; D possibly corresponds to TRBD2 (5 bases). Trimming stripped 5 bases from V and 4 bases from J, with 17 bases between. The germline V gene encodes CDR1 SQVTM and CDR2 ANQGSEA. The CDR3 is 14 residues long.

This clonotype was counted a few times. The chain links TRBV18 to TRBJ1-1, with a weak D call TRBD1 (6 bases). The CDR3 sequence is 14 residues long. Between the trimmed V and J ends, which lost 5 bases and 4 bases, there was a span of 14 bases. Germline CDR1 reads KGHSH; CDR2 reads LQKENI. The CDR3 here is CASSWGRLGTEAFF. Written as DNA, the CDR3 is TGTGCCAGCTCATGGGGGCGGCTGGGCACTGAAGCTTTCTTT.

This chain joins TRBV18 and TRBJ2-1, with TRBD1 identical over 7 bases. Trimming cost V 6 bases and J 4 bases; bases outside gene matches: 9. CDR3 length: 15 residues. Germline loops: CDR1 KGHSH, CDR2 LQKENI. The CDR3: CASSPNTGEYNEQFF. The DNA of the CDR3 is TGTGCCAGCTCTCCAAATACAGGGGAATACAATGAGCAGTTCTTC.

The chain combines TRBV5-1 with TRBJ1-4, with 9 positions matching TRBD1. The V gene's germline CDR1 is SGHRS and CDR2 YFSETQ. J was trimmed by 7 bases and V by 5 bases; bases with no gene match: 6. The CDR3 extends over 14 amino acids. DNA for the CDR3: TGCGCCAGCAGTTTACAGGGGGCGGGTGAAAAACTGTTTTTT. The encoded protein is CASSLQGAGEKLFF.

V usage is TRBV29-1 and J usage is TRBJ1-4; 7 positions match TRBD1. This CDR3 has 13 amino acids. CDR1 and CDR2 (germline): SQVTM, ANQGSEA. The ends lost 6 bases at V and 8 bases at J; junction bases unmatched: 9. In DNA, the CDR3 is TGCAGCGTCGCCGGGACAGATGCAGAAAAACTGTTTTTT. Protein sequence: CSVAGTDAEKLFF. Filled out from reference TRBV29-1 and TRBJ1-4, the complete variable domain reads SAVISQKPSRDICQRGTSLTIQCQVDSQVTMMFWYRQQPGQSLTLIATANQGSEATYESGFVIDKFPISRPNLTFSTLTVSNMSPEDSSIYLCSVAGTDAEKLFFGSGTQLSVL.

This clonotype was found a few times. The V and J genes are TRBV6-2 or TRBV6-3 and TRBJ2-3; 11 bases agree with TRBD2. Per germline, CDR1 MNHEY and CDR2 SVGEGT. There are 17 residues in the CDR3. J lost 1 base, V lost 5 bases, and 8 bases had no gene match. For the CDR3, the DNA is TGTGCCAGCAGTCTCGGACTAGCGGGTTTTCGCACAGATACGCAGTATTTT. Amino acids: CASSLGLAGFRTDTQYF.

The chain links TRBV7-2 to TRBJ2-7, with a weak D call TRBD1 (5 bases). There are 14 residues in the CDR3. Germline CDR1 SGHTA, CDR2 FQGNSA. Trimming pared 2 bases from V and 2 bases from J, leaving 10 bases between. The CDR3 loop reads CASSLSQGTYEQYF. CDR3 DNA sequence: TGTGCCAGCAGCTTAAGTCAGGGTACCTACGAGCAGTACTTC.

This clonotype was counted many times. The chain carries TRBV2 and TRBJ2-2; TRBD1 aligns across 8 bases. CDR3 length: 14 amino acids. V shed 6 bases, J shed 0 bases, and the junction held 0 bases outside the gene matches. Germline-derived CDR1 and CDR2 are SNHLY and FYNNEI. The CDR3 DNA reads TGTGCCAGCAGGACAGGGGCGAACACCGGGGAGCTGTTTTTT. Its translation is CASRTGANTGELFF.

V usage is TRBV6-2 or TRBV6-3 and J usage is TRBJ1-1; the D is unclear. This CDR3 is built from 15 residues. Germline-derived CDR1 and CDR2 are MNHEY and SVGEGT. Trimming left V 6 bases short and J 0 bases short, with 14 bases between. CDR3 in amino acids: CASRKDHLMNTEAFF. CDR3 bases: TGTGCCAGCAGAAAGGACCATTTAATGAACACTGAAGCTTTCTTT.

As concerns this clonotype: At one boundary the junction diverges from the germline segment, which might be a read error. J is TRBJ2-5 and V is TRBV7-9, with D hard to call. CDR1 SEHNR and CDR2 FQNEAQ come from the germline V gene (reference sequence). CDR3 size: 8 residues. DNA for the CDR3: TGTGCCAGCAGCGCCCACAACTTC. It specifies CASSAHNF.

The chain carries TRBV7-2 and TRBJ2-2; the match to TRBD2 covers 8 bases. V lost 7 bases, J lost 3 bases, and 10 bases stayed unmatched. The CDR3 sequence is 16 residues long. CDR1 is SGHTA and CDR2 is FQGNSA in the germline V gene. CDR3 bases: TGTGCCAGCACCTCATCGGGGGGGGCCTACACCGGGGAGCTGTTTTTT. Its translation: CASTSSGGAYTGELFF. Full variable domain (missing parts from reference TRBV7-2 and TRBJ2-2): GAGVSQSPSNKVTEKGKDVELRCDPISGHTALYWYRQSLGQGLEFLIYFQGNSAPDKSGLPSDRFSAERTGGSVSTLTIQRTQQEDSAVYLCASTSSGGAYTGELFFGEGSRLTVL.

DNA of the CDR3: TGTGCCAGCAGTCCGCATAGCTCCTACGAGCAGTACGTC. Encoded protein: CASSPHSSYEQYV. V and J are TRBV6-2 or TRBV6-3 and TRBJ2-7; D remains ambiguous. Trimming took off 5 bases at V and 0 bases at J, with 8 bases between the two ends. The CDR3 is 13 amino acids. Germline V gives CDR1 MNHEY, CDR2 SVGEGT.

The chain employs TRBV4-3 and TRBJ1-2, with unresolved D. This CDR3 has 15 residues. V lost 1 base and J 2 bases, leaving 11 bases between the germline ends. CDR1 LGHNA and CDR2 YSLEER come from the germline V gene. CDR3 bases: TGCGCCAGCAGCCAAGGACCTCTAGCCAACTATGGCTACACCTTC. Translating gives CASSQGPLANYGYTF.

This clonotype turned up a few times. V is TRBV4-2 and J is TRBJ1-6, with D hard to call. Per the germline V gene, CDR1 is LGHNA and CDR2 is YNFKEQ. The CDR3 has 16 amino acids. Trimming stripped 0 bases from V and 8 bases from J, with 14 bases between. CDR3 sequence (DNA): TGTGCCAGCAGCCAAGATAGTGGGCTCAACTATTCACCCCTCCACTTT. Residues: CASSQDSGLNYSPLHF.

V usage is TRBV7-3 and J usage is TRBJ1-1, with a possible D match to TRBD1 (5 bases). V was pared by 8 bases and J by 1 base, with 14 bases between. This CDR3 is 14 amino acids long. The germline gives CDR1 SGHTA, CDR2 FQGTGA. The chain's CDR3 is CASSFTGTNTEAFF. CDR3 DNA: TGTGCCAGCTCCTTCACCGGGACGAACACTGAAGCTTTCTTT. Variable domain in full (rest from reference TRBV7-3 and TRBJ1-1): GAGVSQTPSNKVTEKGKYVELRCDPISGHTALYWYRQSLGQGPEFLIYFQGTGAADDSGLPNDRFFAVRPEGSVSTLKIQRTERGDSAVYLCASSFTGTNTEAFFGQGTRLTVV.

V gene TRBV4-1 combines with J gene TRBJ2-2; 9 bases align to TRBD2. This CDR3 is built from 17 residues. Germline CDR1 is MGHRA and CDR2 is YSYEKL. V was clipped by 4 bases and J by 0 bases; unmatched bases: 6. CDR3 in DNA: TGCGCCAGCAGCCGACCAAGCGGGGGGTCGAACACCGGGGAGCTGTTTTTT. Its translation is CASSRPSGGSNTGELFF.

The CDR3 region is CASSLARAQGGELFF. CDR3 DNA: TGTGCCAGCAGCTTGGCTAGGGCCCAGGGCGGGGAGCTGTTTTTT. The chain carries TRBV5-5 and TRBJ2-2; the D gene is possibly TRBD1 (5 bases). The CDR3 sequence is 15 residues long. V dropped 0 bases and J dropped 7 bases, with 13 bases sitting between them. The V gene's germline CDR1 is SGHKS and CDR2 YYEKEE (reference sequence). Complete variable domain (other parts from reference TRBV5-5 and TRBJ2-2): DAGVTQSPTHLIKTRGQQVTLRCSPISGHKSVSWYQQVLGQGPQFIFQYYEKEERGRGNFPDRFSARQFPNYSSELNVNALLLGDSALYLCASSLARAQGGELFFGEGSRLTVL.

This clonotype appeared a few times. This sequence joins TRBV6-5 and TRBJ2-1; D call uncertain. The CDR3 loop spans 14 amino acids. V lost 1 base and J lost 2, with 6 bases in between. Per the germline V gene, CDR1 is MNHEY and CDR2 is SVGAGI. CDR3 bases: TGTGCCAGCAGTTACTTGGGCACCTACAATGAGCAGTTCTTC. Translation: CASSYLGTYNEQFF.

V and J are TRBV10-3 and TRBJ2-1; D is possibly TRBD2 (6 bases). Trimming cost V 5 bases and J 3 bases, with 11 bases left between them. The CDR3 length is 14 residues. CDR1 ENHRY and CDR2 SYGVKD come from the germline V gene. The CDR3 reads CAISLARDYNEQFF. Here the CDR3 DNA reads TGTGCCATCAGTCTAGCGAGAGACTACAATGAGCAGTTCTTC.

The genes are TRBV29-1 and TRBJ2-6; 7 positions match TRBD2. The CDR3 has 14 residues. CDR1 and CDR2 from the germline V gene are SQVTM and ANQGSEA. Trimming cost V 4 bases and J 4 bases; bases outside gene matches: 4. The CDR3 DNA reads TGCAGCGTTGCAGCGGGGAGCGGGGCCAACGTCCTGACTTTC. Translating gives CSVAAGSGANVLTF.